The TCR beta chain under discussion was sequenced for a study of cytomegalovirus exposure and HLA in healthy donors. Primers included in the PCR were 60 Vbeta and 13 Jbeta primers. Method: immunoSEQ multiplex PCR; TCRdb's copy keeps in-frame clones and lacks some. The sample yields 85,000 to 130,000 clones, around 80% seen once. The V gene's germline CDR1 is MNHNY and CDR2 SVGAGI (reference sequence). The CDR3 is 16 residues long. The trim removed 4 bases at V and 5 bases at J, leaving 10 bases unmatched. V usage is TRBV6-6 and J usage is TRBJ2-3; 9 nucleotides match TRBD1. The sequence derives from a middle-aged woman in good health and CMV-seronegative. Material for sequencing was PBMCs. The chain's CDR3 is CASSSLRTGEIDTQYF. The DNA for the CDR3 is TGTGCCAGCAGTTCCCTCCGGACAGGGGAAATAGATACGCAGTATTTT.